Shown below are 19 T cell receptor beta chains from a single sample sequenced in a study of blood T cell repertoires in COVID-19. The assay was immunoSEQ multiplex PCR, and TCRdb's table has in-frame clones only and misses some. This table has tens of thousands of clones, 80% appearing once. Sequencing was done on a sample of peripheral blood. The receptors here all came from an older woman with acute or convalescent COVID-19.

This clone was found a few times. V gene TRBV9 combines with J gene TRBJ2-1; 8 bases are a match to TRBD2. The CDR3 has 15 residues. Losses at the gene ends were 4 bases for V and 4 bases for J; bases not matched to a gene: 7. CDR1 is SGDLS and CDR2 is YYNGEE in the germline V gene. The CDR3 DNA is TGTGCCAGCAGCCCTCCGGGGGGGCGATACAATGAGCAGTTCTTC. Translating it yields CASSPPGGRYNEQFF.

Written as DNA, the CDR3 is TGCGCCAGCAGCCAGGACCACAGGGAAACCCTCTATGGCTACACCTTC. It yields the protein CASSQDHRETLYGYTF. The V call is TRBV4-3, the J call TRBJ1-2; TRBD1 might be the D (6 bases). Germline V gives CDR1 LGHNA, CDR2 YSLEER. V shed 3 bases and J shed 4 bases, with 18 bases lying between them. CDR3 length: 16 amino acids.

The chain uses TRBV23-1 and TRBJ1-4; D gene unclear. TRBV23-1 is given ORF status, its function remaining uncertain. The CDR3 is 10 amino acids. V lost 6 bases to trimming and J lost 6 bases, with 2 bases between them. The CDR3 spells CASSYEKLFF. The CDR3, as DNA: TGCGCCAGCAGCTATGAAAAACTGTTTTTT.

The genes are TRBV24-1 and TRBJ1-2; D remains ambiguous. The CDR3 covers 13 residues. The ends were cut back, 4 bases at V and 2 bases at J, with 7 bases in the middle. Germline V CDR1 and CDR2: KGHDR, SFDVKD. CDR3 bases: TGTGCCACCAGTGAGAGATTAAACTATGGCTACACCTTC. Amino acids: CATSERLNYGYTF.

V gene TRBV4-1 combines with J gene TRBJ2-3, with unresolved D. CDR3 length equals 15 residues. Germline CDR1 is MGHRA and CDR2 is YSYEKL. Trimming left V 8 bases short and J 3 bases short, with 18 bases between. The CDR3 reads CASQEAEMSTDTQYF. The CDR3, as DNA: TGCGCCAGCCAAGAGGCCGAGATGTCGACAGATACGCAGTATTTT.

V and J are TRBV4-2 and TRBJ2-1; 11 positions agree with TRBD2. The CDR3 loop spans 16 amino acids. The ends lost 0 bases at V and 8 bases at J; junction bases unmatched: 6. CDR1 and CDR2 (germline): LGHNA, YNFKEQ. CDR3 bases: TGTGCCAGCAGCCAAGAAGCACTAGCGGGGGATGATGAGCAGTTCTTC. It specifies CASSQEALAGDDEQFF.

The chain couples TRBV3-1 (or the pseudogene TRBV3-2) to TRBJ2-1; possibly TRBD1 for D (7 bases). The V gene lost 4 bases and the J gene lost 6 bases, with 13 bases spanning the gap. CDR3 length equals 14 residues. Per the germline V gene, CDR1 is LGHDT and CDR2 is YNNKEL (reference sequence). The CDR3 loop reads CASSLGTAGNEQFF. DNA for the CDR3: TGTGCCAGCAGCCTAGGGACAGCGGGCAATGAGCAGTTCTTC.

The chain employs TRBV7-8 and TRBJ2-5, with 10 bases fitting TRBD1. CDR3 length: 14 residues. Trimming cost V 4 bases and J 5 bases; bases outside gene matches: 4. Germline CDR1 is SGHVS and CDR2 is FQNEAQ. CDR3: CASSWGQGMETQYF. Here the CDR3 DNA reads TGTGCCAGCAGCTGGGGACAGGGGATGGAGACCCAGTACTTC.

This clone was observed a handful of times. CDR3 amino acids: CASSPDSSYNEQFF. The CDR3 DNA sequence: TGTGCCAGCAGCCCGGACAGCTCCTACAATGAGCAGTTCTTC. This chain uses TRBV7-3 with TRBJ2-1; D perhaps matches TRBD1 (6 bases). The V gene lost 5 bases and the J gene lost 0 bases, with 8 bases spanning the gap. CDR3 size: 14 residues. Germline V gives CDR1 SGHTA, CDR2 FQGTGA.

The chain carries TRBV24-1 and TRBJ1-2; D is undetermined. CDR1 KGHDR and CDR2 SFDVKD come from the germline V gene. Deletions cut 4 bases from V and 5 bases from J, with 10 bases between. This CDR3 has 13 amino acids. CDR3 residues: CATSEGSGYGYTF. The CDR3 DNA follows: TGTGCCACCAGTGAGGGCTCTGGGTATGGCTACACCTTC.

This sequence joins TRBV5-4 and TRBJ1-6; 8 nucleotides align to TRBD1. Germline loops: CDR1 SGHNT, CDR2 YYREEE (reference sequence). The ends lost 3 bases at V and 10 bases at J; junction bases unmatched: 9. This CDR3 contains 15 residues. The CDR3 spells CASSSTGAGRSPLHF. For the CDR3, the DNA is TGTGCCAGCAGCTCGACAGGGGCGGGGAGGTCACCCCTCCACTTT.

A few counts support this clone. The rearrangement joins TRBV6-2 or TRBV6-3 to TRBJ1-5; 9 nucleotides match TRBD1. The V and J ends lost 6 bases and 1 base, in that order; junction bases with no gene match: 16. There are 19 residues in the CDR3. Per the germline V gene, CDR1 is MNHEY and CDR2 is SVGEGT. CDR3 residues: CASSPIRDRELGSNQPQHF. CDR3 nucleotide sequence: TGTGCCAGCAGCCCAATCCGGGACAGGGAGCTGGGGAGCAATCAGCCCCAGCATTTT.

The rearrangement links TRBV15 to TRBJ2-3; 7 nucleotides agree with TRBD1. The junction had 19 bases not matched to a gene; V was cut back by 7 bases and J by 6 bases. There are 17 residues in the CDR3. CDR1 and CDR2 (germline): LNHNV, YYDKDF (reference sequence). CDR3: CATNPGQVRTMGDTQYF. In nucleotides, the CDR3 is TGTGCCACCAACCCAGGACAGGTCAGGACGATGGGGGATACGCAGTATTTT.

This chain links TRBV9 with TRBJ2-1; 7 bases are a match to TRBD1. CDR3 size: 16 residues. Per the germline V gene, CDR1 is SGDLS and CDR2 is YYNGEE. The J segment lost 2 bases and the V segment lost 0 bases, leaving 5 bases of the junction unmatched. In DNA, the CDR3 is TGTGCCAGCAGCGTAGACGACGGGACAGCCTACAATGAGCAGTTCTTC. This translates into CASSVDDGTAYNEQFF.

V usage is TRBV12-3 or TRBV12-4 and J usage is TRBJ2-5; a possible D gene is TRBD2 (5 bases). The CDR3 has 13 residues. Trimming shortened V by 6 bases and J by 5 bases, and 13 bases separated the two germline ends. The CDR3 here is CASRIEGRETQYF. CDR3 DNA: TGTGCCAGCAGGATTGAGGGTCGGGAGACCCAGTACTTC.

This rearrangement joins TRBV7-8 to TRBJ1-1; D gene unclear. Germline CDR1 is SGHVS and CDR2 is FQNEAQ. With 5 bases removed from V and 1 base from J, the gap between germline ends came to 8 bases. The CDR3 extends over 13 amino acids. CDR3 DNA: TGTGCCAGCAGCCCAACCAGGAACACTGAAGCTTTCTTT. It encodes CASSPTRNTEAFF.

The rearrangement links TRBV18 to TRBJ1-3; tentatively, D is TRBD1 (5 bases). This CDR3 spans 15 amino acids. Germline CDR1 KGHSH, CDR2 LQKENI. V lost 6 bases and J 8 bases, leaving 20 bases between the germline ends. This CDR3 reads CASSSWGRPGYTIYF. In DNA, the CDR3 is TGTGCCAGCTCGAGCTGGGGCCGGCCTGGGTACACCATATATTTT.

The J gene is TRBJ1-3, the V gene TRBV4-3; a possible D gene is TRBD1 (5 bases). The CDR3 is made up of 16 amino acids. V gave up 4 bases and J gave up 0 bases, with 13 bases separating them. Per the germline V gene, CDR1 is LGHNA and CDR2 is YSLEER. CDR3 region: CASSPGWGLSGNTIYF. CDR3 in DNA: TGCGCCAGCAGCCCAGGCTGGGGCCTCTCTGGAAACACCATATATTTT.

The table lists this clone with a few counts. The chain has TRBV4-1 and TRBJ2-4, with D possibly being TRBD2 (5 bases). Germline assignment: CDR1 MGHRA and CDR2 YSYEKL. The length of the CDR3 is 18 residues. Trimming shortened V by 0 bases and J by 0 bases, and 15 bases separated the two germline ends. CDR3 nucleotide sequence: TGCGCCAGCAGCCAAGACACTAGTCTGCATTTAGCCAAAAACATTCAGTACTTC. It is translated as CASSQDTSLHLAKNIQYF.